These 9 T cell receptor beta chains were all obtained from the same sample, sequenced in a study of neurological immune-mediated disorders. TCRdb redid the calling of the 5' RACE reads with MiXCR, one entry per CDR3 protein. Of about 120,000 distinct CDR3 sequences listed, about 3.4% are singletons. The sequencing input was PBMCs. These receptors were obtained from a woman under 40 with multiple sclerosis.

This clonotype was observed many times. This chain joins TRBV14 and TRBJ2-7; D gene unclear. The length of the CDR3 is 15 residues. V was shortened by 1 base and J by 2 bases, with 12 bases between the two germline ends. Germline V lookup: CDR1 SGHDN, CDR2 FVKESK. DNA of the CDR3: TGTGCCAGCAGCCAAGGGGGAACATTTCCCTACGAGCAGTACTTC. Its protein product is CASSQGGTFPYEQYF.

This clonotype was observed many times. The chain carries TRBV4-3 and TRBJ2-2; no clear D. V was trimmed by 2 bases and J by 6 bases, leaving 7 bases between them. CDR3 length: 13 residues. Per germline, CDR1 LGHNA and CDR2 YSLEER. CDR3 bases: TGCGCCAGCAGCCAAATCATGGCCGGGGAGCTGTTTTTT. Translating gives CASSQIMAGELFF.

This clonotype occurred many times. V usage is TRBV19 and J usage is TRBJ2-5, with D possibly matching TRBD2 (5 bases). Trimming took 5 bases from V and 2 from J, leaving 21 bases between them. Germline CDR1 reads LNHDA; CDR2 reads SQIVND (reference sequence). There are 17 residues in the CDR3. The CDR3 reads CASSSDGMPVPQETQYF. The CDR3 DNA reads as TGTGCCAGTAGTTCTGACGGGATGCCTGTACCGCAAGAGACCCAGTACTTC.

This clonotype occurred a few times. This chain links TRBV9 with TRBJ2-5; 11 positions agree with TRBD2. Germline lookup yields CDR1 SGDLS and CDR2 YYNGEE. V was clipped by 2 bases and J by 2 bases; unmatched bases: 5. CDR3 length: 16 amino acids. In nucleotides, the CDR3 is TGTGCCAGCAGCGTGGGGACTAGCGGACCACAAGAGACCCAGTACTTC. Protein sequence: CASSVGTSGPQETQYF.

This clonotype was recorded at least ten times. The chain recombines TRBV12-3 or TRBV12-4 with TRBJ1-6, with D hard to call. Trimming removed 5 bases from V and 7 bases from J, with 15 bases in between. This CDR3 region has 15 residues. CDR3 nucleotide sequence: TGTGCCAGCAGTCCCCGGTCGGCGCGGAATTCACCCCTCCACTTT. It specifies CASSPRSARNSPLHF.

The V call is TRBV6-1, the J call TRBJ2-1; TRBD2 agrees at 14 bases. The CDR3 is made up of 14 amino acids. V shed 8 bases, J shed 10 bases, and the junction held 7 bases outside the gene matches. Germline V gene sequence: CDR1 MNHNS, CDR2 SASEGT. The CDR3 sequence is CASQGTSGSWEQFF. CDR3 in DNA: TGTGCCAGCCAAGGGACTAGCGGGAGCTGGGAGCAGTTCTTC.

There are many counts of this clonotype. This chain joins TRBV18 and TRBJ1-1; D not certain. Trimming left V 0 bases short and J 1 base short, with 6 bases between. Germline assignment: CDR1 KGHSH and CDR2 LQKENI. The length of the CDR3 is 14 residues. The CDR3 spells CASSPPSQNTEAFF. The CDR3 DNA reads TGTGCCAGCTCACCACCGAGTCAGAACACTGAAGCTTTCTTT.

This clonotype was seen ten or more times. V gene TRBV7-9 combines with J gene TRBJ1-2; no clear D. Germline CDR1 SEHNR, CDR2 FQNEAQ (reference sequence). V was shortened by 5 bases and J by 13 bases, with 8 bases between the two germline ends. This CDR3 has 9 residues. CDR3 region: CASSPPFTF. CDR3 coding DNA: TGTGCCAGCAGCCCACCTTTCACCTTC.

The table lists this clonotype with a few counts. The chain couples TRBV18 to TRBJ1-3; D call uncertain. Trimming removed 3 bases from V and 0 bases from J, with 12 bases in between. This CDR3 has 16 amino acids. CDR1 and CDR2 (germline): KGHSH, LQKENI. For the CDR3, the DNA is TGTGCCAGCTCACCGCTCCGGCCGAGCTCTGGAAACACCATATATTTT. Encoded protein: CASSPLRPSSGNTIYF.